This TCR beta chain came from a study of T-cell memory formation after mild COVID-19. Study conclusions and caveats: Day 37-peaking second-wave clones had unconfirmed SARS-CoV-2 specificity. Clones that got smaller from day 15 to 85 had even CD4/CD8, while clones growing later tipped toward CD4+.

This clonotype has just a few counts. Its cognate antigen is unknown. The CDR3 runs to 15 residues. V lost 4 bases, J lost 1 base, and 4 bases stayed unmatched. From germline, CDR1 is LNHDA and CDR2 SQIVND (reference sequence). MiXCR, run by TCRdb on the 5' RACE reads, gives a single entry per CDR3 protein. The data hold around 180,000 distinct CDR3 sequences, with 16% observed a single time. This sequence was found in an adult woman who had mild COVID-19 (a few samples of this study predate the infection). Cell type and time point are not known. The V gene is TRBV19, the J gene TRBJ1-1; 9 bases fit TRBD1. The sequencing input was PBMCs or a T cell subset sorted from them (not recorded which). CDR3 coding DNA: TGTGCCAGTAGTACGGGGACAGGGCCGAACACTGAAGCTTTCTTT. This gives the protein CASSTGTGPNTEAFF.